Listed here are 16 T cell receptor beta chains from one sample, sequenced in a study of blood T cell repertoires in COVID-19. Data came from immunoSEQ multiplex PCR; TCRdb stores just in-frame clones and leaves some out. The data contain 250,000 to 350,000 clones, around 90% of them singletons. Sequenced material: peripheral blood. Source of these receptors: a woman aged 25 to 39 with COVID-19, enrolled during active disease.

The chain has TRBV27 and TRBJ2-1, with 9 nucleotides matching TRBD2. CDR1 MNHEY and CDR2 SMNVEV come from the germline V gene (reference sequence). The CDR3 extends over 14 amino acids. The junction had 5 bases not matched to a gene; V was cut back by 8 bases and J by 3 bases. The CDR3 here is CASGRTSVYNEQFF. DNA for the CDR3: TGTGCCAGCGGCCGGACTAGCGTCTACAATGAGCAGTTCTTC.

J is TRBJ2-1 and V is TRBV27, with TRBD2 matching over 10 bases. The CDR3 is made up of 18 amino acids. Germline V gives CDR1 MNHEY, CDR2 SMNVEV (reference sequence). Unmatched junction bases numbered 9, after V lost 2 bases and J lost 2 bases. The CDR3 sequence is CASSLLPSGSRPYNEQFF. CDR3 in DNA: TGTGCCAGCAGTTTACTTCCTAGCGGGAGTCGCCCCTACAATGAGCAGTTCTTC.

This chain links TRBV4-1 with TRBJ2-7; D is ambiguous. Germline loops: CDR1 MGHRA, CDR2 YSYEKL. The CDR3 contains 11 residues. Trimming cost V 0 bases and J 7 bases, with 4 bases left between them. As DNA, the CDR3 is TGCGCCAGCAGCCAAGAGTCGGAGCAGTACTTC. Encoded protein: CASSQESEQYF.

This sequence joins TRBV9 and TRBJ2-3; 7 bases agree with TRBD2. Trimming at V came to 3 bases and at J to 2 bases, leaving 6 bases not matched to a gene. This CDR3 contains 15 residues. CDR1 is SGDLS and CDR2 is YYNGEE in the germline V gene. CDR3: CASSGSSGFTDTQYF. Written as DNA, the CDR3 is TGTGCCAGCAGCGGGTCTAGCGGATTCACAGATACGCAGTATTTT.

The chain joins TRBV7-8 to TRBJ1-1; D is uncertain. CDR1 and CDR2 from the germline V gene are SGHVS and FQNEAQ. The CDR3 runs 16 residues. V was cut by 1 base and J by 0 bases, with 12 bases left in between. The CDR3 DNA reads TGTGCCAGCAGCTTAGTATCGCGGTTGGTGAACACTGAAGCTTTCTTT. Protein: CASSLVSRLVNTEAFF.

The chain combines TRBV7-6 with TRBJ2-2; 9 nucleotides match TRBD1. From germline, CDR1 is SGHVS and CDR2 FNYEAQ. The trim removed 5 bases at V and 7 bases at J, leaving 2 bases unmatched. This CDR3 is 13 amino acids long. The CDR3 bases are TGTGCCAGCAGCCCGACAGGGGGCGGGGAGCTGTTTTTT. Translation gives CASSPTGGGELFF.

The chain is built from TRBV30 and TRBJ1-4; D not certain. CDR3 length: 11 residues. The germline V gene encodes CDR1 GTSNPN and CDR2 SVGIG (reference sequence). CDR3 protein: CGLRGREKLFF. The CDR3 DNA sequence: TGTGGCTTGAGAGGGAGAGAAAAACTGTTTTTT.

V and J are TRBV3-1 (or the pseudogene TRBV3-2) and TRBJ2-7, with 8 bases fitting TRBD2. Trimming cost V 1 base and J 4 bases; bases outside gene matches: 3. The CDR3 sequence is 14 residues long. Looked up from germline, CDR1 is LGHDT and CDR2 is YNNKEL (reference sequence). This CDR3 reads CASSQGLARYEQYF. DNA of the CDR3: TGTGCCAGCAGCCAAGGACTAGCGCGGTACGAGCAGTACTTC.

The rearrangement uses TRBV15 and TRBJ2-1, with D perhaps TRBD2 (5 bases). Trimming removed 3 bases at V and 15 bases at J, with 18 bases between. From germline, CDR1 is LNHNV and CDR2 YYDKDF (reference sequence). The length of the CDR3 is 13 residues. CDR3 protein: CATSSTSFWIRFF. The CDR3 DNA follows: TGTGCCACCAGCAGTACTAGTTTTTGGATTCGGTTCTTC.

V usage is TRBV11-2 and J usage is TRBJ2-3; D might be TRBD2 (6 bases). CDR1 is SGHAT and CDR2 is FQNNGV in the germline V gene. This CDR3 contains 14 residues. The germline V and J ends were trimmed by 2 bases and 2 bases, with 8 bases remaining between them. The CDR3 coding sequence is TGTGCCAGCAGCTTACTAGCGAACACAGATACGCAGTATTTT. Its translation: CASSLLANTDTQYF. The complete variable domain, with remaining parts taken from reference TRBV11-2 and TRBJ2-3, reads EAGVAQSPRYKIIEKRQSVAFWCNPISGHATLYWYQQILGQGPKLLIQFQNNGVVDDSQLPKDRFSAERLKGVDSTLKIQPAKLEDSAVYLCASSLLANTDTQYFGPGTRLTVL.

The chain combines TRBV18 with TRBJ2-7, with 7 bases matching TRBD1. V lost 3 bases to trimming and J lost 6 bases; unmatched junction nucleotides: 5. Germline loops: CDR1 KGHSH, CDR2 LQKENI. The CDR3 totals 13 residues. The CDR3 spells CASSPGTEREQYF. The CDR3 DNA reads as TGTGCCAGCTCACCGGGGACAGAACGCGAGCAGTACTTC.

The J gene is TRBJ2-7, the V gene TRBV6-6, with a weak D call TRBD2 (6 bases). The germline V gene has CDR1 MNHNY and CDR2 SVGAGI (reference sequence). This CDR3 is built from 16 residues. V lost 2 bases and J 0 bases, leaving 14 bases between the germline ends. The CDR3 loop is CASSYNRGGTSYEQYF. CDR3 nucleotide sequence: TGTGCCAGCAGTTACAATCGGGGCGGGACCTCCTACGAGCAGTACTTC.

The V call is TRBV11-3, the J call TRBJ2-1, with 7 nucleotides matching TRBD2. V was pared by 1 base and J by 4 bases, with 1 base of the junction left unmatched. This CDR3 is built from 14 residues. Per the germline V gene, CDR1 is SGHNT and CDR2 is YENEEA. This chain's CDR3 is CASSLAGGYNEQFF. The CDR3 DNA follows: TGTGCCAGCAGCTTAGCGGGAGGATACAATGAGCAGTTCTTC.

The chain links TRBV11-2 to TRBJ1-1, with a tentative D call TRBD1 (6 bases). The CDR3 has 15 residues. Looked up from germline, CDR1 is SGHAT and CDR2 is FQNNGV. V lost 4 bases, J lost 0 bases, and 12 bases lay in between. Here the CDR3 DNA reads TGTGCCAGCAGCTCGAACAGGGCCATGAACACTGAAGCTTTCTTT. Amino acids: CASSSNRAMNTEAFF.

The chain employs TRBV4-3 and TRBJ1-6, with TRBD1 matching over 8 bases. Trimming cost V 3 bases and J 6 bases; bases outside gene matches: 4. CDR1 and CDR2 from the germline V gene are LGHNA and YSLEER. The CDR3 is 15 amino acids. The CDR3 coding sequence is TGCGCCAGCAGCCATCCGACAGGGGTTAATTCACCCCTCCACTTT. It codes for CASSHPTGVNSPLHF.

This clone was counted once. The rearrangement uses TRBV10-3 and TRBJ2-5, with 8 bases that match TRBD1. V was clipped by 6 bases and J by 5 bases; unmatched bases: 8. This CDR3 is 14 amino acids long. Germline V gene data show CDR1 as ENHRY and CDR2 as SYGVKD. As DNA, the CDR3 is TGTGCCATCAGGGGGACAGGAGATGGGGAGACCCAGTACTTC. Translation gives CAIRGTGDGETQYF.